This T cell receptor (beta chain) was retrieved from a study of radiation and T cells in renal cell carcinoma (TCRdb year 2020). Study-wide context: Samples came from a clinical trial, in which primary renal cell carcinomas received 15 Gy stereotactic body radiation therapy followed by nephrectomy 4 weeks later. TCR beta sequencing covered around 50 samples in total, comprising about 26 tumors and approximately 27 peripheral blood samples. In the approximately 53 samples combined, fewer than 5 million unique CDR3 nucleotide sequences were found, encoding about 3 million unique CDR3 amino acid sequences.

Remarks on this clone: This clone's antigen is unknown. No much larger clonotype is one base removed from it; base qualities were not supplied.

CDR1 and CDR2 were assigned from the germline V gene (reference sequence) as GTSNPN and SVGIG. The CDR3 spans 16 residues, from the cysteine through the phenylalanine. CDR3 DNA is the only sequence kept; it has 48 bases, read in frame from the first base. V is clipped by 3 bases and J by 0 bases, and the sequence between their germline boundaries is 12 bases long. Overall results and qualifications from the work: Tracking of blood repertoire dynamics stopped at about 27 days after treatment, with no follow-up past that point. Because pretreatment tumor biopsies were not available, the study could not determine whether clonotypes were already present within the tumor at baseline. Because the trial had a single-armed design, the trial could not examine how radiation dose or scheduling affected the TCR repertoire. In blood, the top tumor clonotypes increased between baseline and 2 weeks post-radiation and then shrank by 4 weeks, which suggests that tumor-resident clones expanded only transiently.

This sample's time point label indicates: baseline pretreatment blood. The label giving this sample's treatment or condition can be read as: 15 Gy SBRT to primary tumor, nephrectomy 4 weeks later. Serial peripheral blood from radiation-treated patients was sampled at baseline, 2 weeks and 4 weeks after SBRT to track tumor-enriched clonotypes. Every patient's renal cell carcinoma showed clear cell pathology. The QIAamp DNA Blood Mini Kit (Qiagen) was used to prepare genomic DNA for TCR sequencing. The analyses included only samples that passed all quality control checks. TCR beta libraries were generated from genomic DNA with the immunoSEQ kit, following the manufacturer's recommendations. For library preparation, a first multiplex PCR was performed with proprietary primers, followed by a second PCR in which unique barcodes were added, and bead cleanups were performed after each round. A positive control reaction and a negative control reaction, both provided in the kit, were run with every batch of samples. The final libraries were assessed on an Agilent 4200 TapeStation D1000 ScreenTape, pooled by volume, and quantified by qPCR. Sequencing ran on an Illumina NextSeq500 with a MidOutput 150-cycle cartridge, using 156 Read1 and 15 Index1 cycles with kit custom primers. The pooled library was loaded at 0.95 to 1 pM with about 18% PhiX control spiked in. In the authors' own workflow: Vendor-processed data were analyzed in R, with a clonotype defined as all T cells sharing the same CDR3 nucleotide sequence. In the clone abundance analyses, frequencies in each sample were normalized to that sample's 10,000 most abundant clones. Before analysis, public T cell clones were removed, and these numbered fewer than six per sample on average. An abundance difference of at least 32-fold between compartments was the criterion for calling clonotypes tumor-enriched or baseline blood-enriched. A beta-binomial differential abundance model was used to identify clonotypes that were expanded or contracted between blood time points. Tumor-blood repertoire similarity was measured with the Baroni-Urbani and Buser coefficient, and group comparisons used two-tailed Wilcoxon tests in R. This is the immuneACCESS table as TCRdb keeps it, with only in-frame sequences that have V and J called. A part of the clones is gone; compared with another copy, unresolved V genes explain less than half, and the rest is unexplained. V and J calls and clone size follow that table, whereas D and trimming were derived from the DNA. Within this sample are around 140,000 clones, with about 85% of them counted one time only. The top ten constitute over 3.5% of the sample.

The TCR was taken from a woman between 70 and 85 years old with renal cell carcinoma. The sequencing here drew on blood, taken from a patient whose treatment included radiotherapy and nephrectomy. In this chain, TRBV30 is recombined with TRBJ1-6, with no D gene named confidently. The nucleotides are TGTGCCTGGAGCTCTCCCCGGCCCTCCTATAATTCACCCCTCCACTTT. Translation gives CAWSSPRPSYNSPLHF.